This T cell receptor beta chain was identified in a study of neoadjuvant anti-PD-1 for oral cavity cancer. Notes on the study in general: TCR analyses covered only a few patients per response group. Post-nivolumab, blood T cell clonality was significantly elevated in non-responders.

This clone came up once. Its antigen is unknown. These oral cavity squamous cell carcinomas were HPV-negative and locally advanced. Most PBMC samples had approximately 440 ng input DNA in six replicates. Libraries were prepared by immunoSEQ multiplex PCR; TCRdb keeps only in-frame clonotypes and omits some of them. This table has over 6,500 clones, 60% to 80% appearing once. CDR3 size: 14 residues. The V gene's germline CDR1 is MNHEY and CDR2 SVGAGI. The V gene lost 2 bases and the J gene lost 5 bases, with 9 bases spanning the gap. This clonotype was obtained from a person aged 35-79 years with oral cavity squamous cell carcinoma. Here the sequenced sample was PBMCs, taken before nivolumab (anti-PD-1) treatment. This rearrangement joins TRBV6-5 to TRBJ1-4, with unresolved D. CDR3 region: CASSYAQYNEKLFF. The CDR3 DNA reads TGTGCCAGCAGTTACGCCCAGTACAATGAAAAACTGTTTTTT.